This TCR beta chain came from a study of blood T cell repertoires in COVID-19. V was shortened by 6 bases and J by 7 bases, with 13 bases between the two germline ends. CDR3 length: 13 residues. Germline CDR1 and CDR2: ENHRY and SYGVKD. Enrollment of patients from Seattle took place during active infection, with longitudinal follow-up. Clones were read by immunoSEQ multiplex PCR, and TCRdb kept only the in-frame ones, dropping some. Of 150,000 to 200,000 clones listed, roughly 81% are singletons. The source material was peripheral blood. The sequence derives from a woman of 80 years or more with COVID-19, enrolled during active disease. The rearrangement uses TRBV10-3 and TRBJ1-5; no clear D gene. Here the CDR3 reads CAISAGLGQPQHF. The CDR3 DNA sequence: TGTGCCATCAGCGCGGGCCTGGGACAGCCCCAGCATTTT.